These T cell receptor beta chains were read from a single sample in a study of T cell changes during pregnancy in multiple sclerosis. The repertoire was sequenced with immunoSEQ multiplex PCR; TCRdb's copy has only in-frame clones and lacks some. In the table there are 50,000 to 75,000 clones, around 91% of which are singletons. Specimen: peripheral blood, collected in the third trimester of pregnancy. The receptors stem from a female donor in good health, enrolled as a control in a pregnancy study. Each CDR3 is given with its conserved first and last residue. Each record gives: D gene, clone size, CDR3 length, V gene, J gene, CDR3 protein, CDR3 DNA. D genes are given only for firm matches. Expanded clones are given a class, and other clones once, few, many or no size at all.

>-|-|13|TRBV30|TRBJ2-7
CAWSSPVSYEQYF
TGTGCCTGGAGTAGCCCCGTCTCCTACGAGCAGTACTTC
>TRBD1|few|14|TRBV5-1|TRBJ1-2
CASNQQTGGYGYTF
TGCGCCAGCAACCAACAGACAGGGGGCTATGGCTACACCTTC
>-|-|11|TRBV30|TRBJ2-7
CAWNQGGEQYF
TGTGCCTGGAACCAAGGCGGGGAGCAGTACTTC
>TRBD2|-|14|TRBV5-1|TRBJ2-3
CASRLAGATDTQYF
TGCGCCAGCAGGTTAGCGGGGGCTACAGATACGCAGTATTTT
>TRBD2|once|14|TRBV28|TRBJ2-7
CASSPLAGVLEQYF
TGTGCCAGCAGTCCACTAGCGGGAGTTCTCGAGCAGTACTTC
>-|-|15|TRBV15|TRBJ2-1
CATSRFTYRDNEQFF
TGTGCCACCAGCAGATTCACTTACAGGGACAATGAGCAGTTCTTC
>-|-|14|TRBV28|TRBJ1-5
CASSLSIGGQPQHF
TGTGCCAGCAGTTTATCGATAGGGGGTCAGCCCCAGCATTTT
>-|-|14|TRBV5-1|TRBJ2-5
CASSVDRGGETQYF
TGCGCCAGCAGCGTGGACCGGGGAGGTGAGACCCAGTACTTC
>TRBD1|-|13|TRBV2|TRBJ1-5
CASSVTGSQPQHF
TGTGCCAGCAGTGTGACAGGGAGTCAGCCCCAGCATTTT
>TRBD1|-|16|TRBV27|TRBJ1-5
CASSPSGTGMYQPQHF
TGTGCCAGCAGCCCCTCGGGGACAGGGATGTATCAGCCCCAGCATTTT
>-|-|17|TRBV21-1|TRBJ2-6
CASSKAARGPGANVLTF
TGTGCCAGCAGCAAAGCGGCCAGGGGCCCTGGGGCCAACGTCCTGACTTTC
>TRBD1|-|16|TRBV10-3|TRBJ2-7
CAIREDRLEVLPEQYF
TGTGCCATCAGAGAGGACAGGCTTGAGGTGCTGCCCGAGCAGTACTTC
>TRBD2|once|12|TRBV4-1|TRBJ2-1
CASSNPPGLAFF
TGCGCCAGCAGCAACCCCCCGGGACTAGCTTTCTTC
>TRBD1|-|18|TRBV5-5|TRBJ2-3
CASSLGVDRGRGTDTQYF
TGTGCCAGCAGCTTGGGTGTCGACAGGGGGCGAGGGACAGATACGCAGTATTTT
>TRBD2|-|14|TRBV2|TRBJ2-7
CASSEASGGYEQYF
TGTGCCAGCAGTGAAGCGAGCGGGGGGTACGAGCAGTACTTC
>-|-|14|TRBV6-5|TRBJ1-1
CASCSPELYTEAFF
TGTGCCAGCTGCTCTCCTGAGTTGTACACTGAAGCTTTCTTT
>TRBD1|once|16|TRBV19|TRBJ1-5
CASTIPTGGVNQPQHF
TGTGCCAGTACCATCCCAACAGGGGGCGTCAATCAGCCCCAGCATTTT
>-|-|14|TRBV5-1|TRBJ1-4
CASSLARPEEKLFF
TGCGCCAGCAGCTTGGCCAGGCCAGAGGAAAAACTGTTTTTT
>-|-|15|TRBV7-8|TRBJ2-3
CASSLGGGSLDTQYF
TGTGCCAGCAGCTTAGGGGGAGGTAGCCTAGATACGCAGTATTTT
>-|-|16|TRBV14|TRBJ2-1
CASSQDRDWSYNEQFF
TGTGCCAGCAGCCAAGACCGGGACTGGTCCTACAATGAGCAGTTCTTC
>-|-|14|TRBV29-1|TRBJ2-5
CSVEDRGRAETQYF
TGCAGCGTTGAAGACAGGGGACGGGCGGAGACCCAGTACTTC
>-|-|14|TRBV7-8|TRBJ2-5
CASSLGLRQETQYF
TGTGCCAGCAGCTTAGGTCTCCGTCAAGAGACCCAGTACTTC
>-|-|20|TRBV1|TRBJ2-7
CTSSQDPSGSGRATSYEQYF
TGCACCAGCAGCCAAGACCCCTCGGGTAGCGGGAGGGCCACATCCTACGAGCAGTACTTC
>-|-|15|TRBV28|TRBJ2-5
CASSLWGQGQETQYF
TGTGCCAGCAGTTTATGGGGGCAGGGTCAAGAGACCCAGTACTTC
>-|-|13|TRBV18|TRBJ1-5
CASSPPAGRPQHF
TGTGCCAGCTCACCCCCCGCAGGGCGGCCCCAGCATTTT
>-|-|14|TRBV25-1|TRBJ2-3
CASSEYREIDTQYF
TGTGCCAGCAGTGAGTACAGGGAAATAGATACGCAGTATTTT
>-|-|14|TRBV12-5|TRBJ1-1
CASGLRELGTEAFF
TGTGCTAGTGGCCTCAGGGAATTGGGGACTGAAGCTTTCTTT
>TRBD1|-|16|TRBV5-1|TRBJ1-3
CASSSGTGISGNTIYF
TGCGCCAGCAGCTCCGGGACAGGTATCTCTGGAAACACCATATATTTT
>-|-|16|TRBV28|TRBJ2-2
CASSLWGGQNAGELFF
TGTGCCAGCAGTTTATGGGGGGGGCAAAATGCCGGGGAGCTGTTTTTT
>-|-|15|TRBV9|TRBJ2-1
CASSPGFLSTNEQFF
TGTGCCAGCAGCCCGGGATTCTTAAGTACCAATGAGCAGTTCTTC
>-|-|15|TRBV7-8|TRBJ2-2
CASGPRGHNTGELFF
TGTGCCAGCGGCCCCCGAGGCCACAACACCGGGGAGCTGTTTTTT
>-|-|14|TRBV6-1|TRBJ1-6
CASSHTGEISPLHF
TGTGCCAGCAGCCACACCGGGGAAATCTCACCCCTCCACTTT
>TRBD2|-|17|TRBV14|TRBJ2-5
CASSQALTSGSSRTQYF
TGTGCCAGCAGCCAAGCCTTGACTAGCGGGAGCTCGAGGACCCAGTACTTC